These 27 T cell receptor beta chains were all obtained from the same sample, sequenced in a study of blood T cells in healthy people across ages. Together with a sample-barcoded 5' primer, a J-beta primer mix was included in a second PCR lasting about 7 to 11 cycles. One entry per CDR3 protein, called by TCRdb with MiXCR from the 5' RACE reads. The repertoire holds roughly 1,700,000 distinct CDR3 sequences, with 28% as singletons. Sequenced input: blood. The origin of the receptors is a woman between 25 and 40 years old in good health.

This chain uses TRBV12-3 or TRBV12-4 with TRBJ2-7; D gene ambiguous. The CDR3 has 14 amino acids. With 7 bases removed from V and 2 bases from J, the gap between germline ends came to 15 bases. The CDR3 region is CASKPTPTTYEQYF. CDR3 DNA sequence: TGTGCCAGCAAACCTACCCCAACGACCTACGAGCAGTACTTC.

The chain carries TRBV12-3 or TRBV12-4 and TRBJ1-2; 8 bases agree with TRBD1. The J segment lost 2 bases and the V segment lost 6 bases, leaving 8 bases of the junction unmatched. There are 15 residues in the CDR3. The CDR3 DNA reads TGTGCCAGCAGGGGTCCCGGACAGGGAAACTATGGCTACACCTTC. This codes for CASRGPGQGNYGYTF.

Only one count was recorded for this clonotype. CDR3 sequence reads: CASSFGDKSEQYF. The CDR3 DNA is TGTGCCAGCAGCTTTGGGGATAAGAGCGAGCAGTACTTC. This chain connects TRBV7-9 to TRBJ2-4; D not certain. The DNA matches TRBJ2-7 better at its end, which makes the J call doubtful. Germline lookup yields CDR1 SEHNR and CDR2 FQNEAQ (reference sequence). The CDR3 has 13 amino acids.

There are a few counts of this clonotype. V gene TRBV12-3 or TRBV12-4 combines with J gene TRBJ1-5; unclear D gene. The CDR3 covers 13 residues. The V gene lost 4 bases and the J gene lost 4 bases, with 8 bases spanning the gap. This CDR3 reads CASSWMGNQPQHF. Written as DNA, the CDR3 is TGTGCCAGCAGTTGGATGGGAAATCAGCCCCAGCATTTT.

This clonotype was detected only a few times. The chain recombines TRBV7-2 with TRBJ2-7; a possible D gene is TRBD2 (5 bases). This CDR3 is built from 14 residues. Per the germline V gene, CDR1 is SGHTA and CDR2 is FQGNSA. The V end was cut by 0 bases, the J end by 5 bases, with 11 bases between. CDR3 sequence (DNA): TGTGCCAGCAGCTTAGCGGTCGCTAGCCACGAGCAGTACTTC. Translation: CASSLAVASHEQYF.

This clonotype occurred a few times. The rearrangement joins TRBV5-1 to TRBJ1-2; D remains ambiguous. Trimming took off 4 bases at V and 8 bases at J, with 15 bases between the two ends. CDR1 and CDR2 (germline): SGHRS, YFSETQ. The CDR3 sequence is 13 residues long. CDR3 DNA sequence: TGCGCCAGCAGCCCCTGGCAGACCGACGGCTACACCTTC. It is translated as CASSPWQTDGYTF.

This clonotype was counted ten times or more. The J gene is TRBJ2-7, the V gene TRBV28, with D perhaps TRBD1 (5 bases). V lost 6 bases, J lost 3 bases, and 9 bases lay in between. Germline assignment: CDR1 MDHEN and CDR2 SYDVKM. CDR3 length: 12 residues. In nucleotides, the CDR3 is TGTGCCAGCAGCTTGACAGTCTACGAGCAGTACTTC. Residues: CASSLTVYEQYF.

This clonotype has just a few counts. The chain joins TRBV11-2 to TRBJ2-1; D ambiguous. This CDR3 is built from 12 residues. V was shortened by 2 bases and J by 7 bases, with 6 bases between the two germline ends. CDR1 SGHAT and CDR2 FQNNGV come from the germline V gene. The DNA of the CDR3 is TGTGCCAGCAGCTTATCTTGGAATGAGCAGTTCTTC. This codes for CASSLSWNEQFF.

This clonotype was picked up a small number of times. The V and J genes are TRBV6-2 or TRBV6-3 and TRBJ2-1, with a possible D match to TRBD1 (6 bases). V lost 7 bases and J 2 bases, leaving 9 bases between the germline ends. The CDR3 runs to 13 residues. CDR1 is MNHEY and CDR2 is SVGEGT in the germline V gene. The CDR3 coding sequence is TGTGCCAGCACTGGGGACACCTACAATGAGCAGTTCTTC. Translating it yields CASTGDTYNEQFF.

The genes are TRBV18 and TRBJ1-2; 8 positions agree with TRBD1. The CDR3 covers 15 residues. V was clipped by 2 bases and J by 7 bases; unmatched bases: 9. Germline lookup yields CDR1 KGHSH and CDR2 LQKENI. CDR3 protein: CASSPDSLDRVGYTF. The CDR3 region has the DNA TGTGCCAGCTCACCAGATTCGTTGGACAGGGTTGGCTACACCTTC.

The chain recombines TRBV6-1 with TRBJ2-7, with a tentative D call TRBD1 (5 bases). Per germline, CDR1 MNHNS and CDR2 SASEGT. Trimming took 2 bases from V and 4 from J, leaving 18 bases between them. This CDR3 comprises 16 residues. In nucleotides, the CDR3 is TGTGCCAGCAGTGAAAATGACGTAGGGGCAGCTTACGAGCAGTACTTC. Amino acids: CASSENDVGAAYEQYF.

The V call is TRBV4-1, the J call TRBJ2-4, with D perhaps matching TRBD2 (5 bases). Germline V CDR1 and CDR2: MGHRA, YSYEKL. Trimming removed 3 bases at V and 0 bases at J, with 12 bases between. The CDR3 sequence is 16 residues long. For the CDR3, the DNA is TGCGCCAGCAGCCAGCCGCTTGCGGGAGCCAAAAACATTCAGTACTTC. Its protein is CASSQPLAGAKNIQYF.

For this clonotype: Germline is not matched at one junction end, which may reflect a read error. This chain links TRBV29-1 with TRBJ1-2; no definite D call. CDR1 and CDR2 (germline): SQVTM, ANQGSEA. The CDR3 loop spans 13 amino acids. The CDR3 here is CSVKENIPYGYTF. Here the CDR3 DNA reads TGCAGCGTTAAAGAGAACATCCCCTATGGCTACACCTTC. Filled out from reference TRBV29-1 and TRBJ1-2, the complete variable domain reads SAVISQKPSRDICQRGTSLTIQCQVDSQVTMMFWYRQQPGQSLTLIATANQGSEATYESGFVIDKFPISRPNLTFSTLTVSNMSPEDSSIYLCSVKENIPYGYTFGSGTRLTVV.

This clonotype was detected ten times or more. The rearrangement joins TRBV18 to TRBJ2-7; 9 bases match TRBD1. CDR1 is KGHSH and CDR2 is LQKENI in the germline V gene. V was pared by 8 bases and J by 2 bases, with 7 bases of the junction left unmatched. This CDR3 is built from 14 residues. The CDR3 is CASSPGTGPYEQYF. Written as DNA, the CDR3 is TGTGCCAGCAGTCCCGGGACAGGGCCCTACGAGCAGTACTTC.

This clonotype was counted a few times. This chain connects TRBV9 to TRBJ2-3; D tentatively reads TRBD1 or TRBD2 (5 bases each). The V end lost 3 bases, the J end lost 3 bases, and 17 bases lay between the germline ends. The germline V gene encodes CDR1 SGDLS and CDR2 YYNGEE. CDR3 length equals 16 residues. The DNA for the CDR3 is TGTGCCAGCAGCGCCACGGGTGAGGGGAGAACAGATACGCAGTATTTT. Its translation is CASSATGEGRTDTQYF.

The chain uses TRBV13 and TRBJ2-5; 12 bases are shared with TRBD2. The CDR3 sequence is 16 residues long. J lost 4 bases, V lost 5 bases, and 8 bases had no gene match. From germline, CDR1 is PRHDT and CDR2 FYEKMQ (reference sequence). For the CDR3, the DNA is TGTGCCAGCAGCACCGACCTAGCGGGGGGGCGAGAGACCCAGTACTTC. It codes for CASSTDLAGGRETQYF.

With respect to this clonotype: One base away lies a much larger clone, so this may be a sequencing read error. V and J are TRBV7-9 and TRBJ2-1; D is tentatively TRBD1 or TRBD2 (5 bases each). Germline V gene sequence: CDR1 SEHNR, CDR2 FQNEAQ (reference sequence). CDR3 length equals 13 residues. The CDR3: CASSLPLGDERFF. The CDR3 nucleotides read TGTGCCAGCAGCCTCCCACTAGGGGATGAGCGGTTCTTC. The full variable domain, its missing parts supplied by reference TRBV7-9 and TRBJ2-1, is DTGVSQNPRHKITKRGQNVTFRCDPISEHNRLYWYRQTLGQGPEFLTYFQNEAQLEKSRLLSDRFSAERPKGSFSTLEIQRTEQGDSAMYLCASSLPLGDERFFGPGTRLTVL.

On this clonotype itself: A much larger clone sits a single nucleotide away, making a read error possible. The rearrangement links TRBV4-3 to TRBJ1-5; D perhaps matches TRBD1 (5 bases). CDR1 is LGHNA, CDR2 YSLEER, per germline. Trimming pared 2 bases from V and 5 bases from J, leaving 13 bases between. The CDR3 consists of 15 residues. CDR3 in amino acids: CASSQNMAGDQPQHF. DNA for the CDR3: TGCGCCAGCAGCCAAAATATGGCGGGGGATCAGCCCCAGCATTTT.

The chain uses TRBV29-1 and TRBJ2-7, with 7 positions matching TRBD2. The trim removed 4 bases at V and 2 bases at J, leaving 5 bases unmatched. Germline-derived CDR1 and CDR2 are SQVTM and ANQGSEA. The CDR3 has 13 residues. The CDR3 protein is CSVGASGTYEQYF. CDR3 DNA sequence: TGCAGCGTTGGGGCTAGCGGCACCTACGAGCAGTACTTC.

This chain links TRBV9 with TRBJ2-7, with D maybe TRBD2 (5 bases). The V end lost 4 bases, the J end lost 7 bases, and 18 bases lay between the germline ends. CDR3 length: 14 residues. The V gene's germline CDR1 is SGDLS and CDR2 YYNGEE. CDR3 residues: CASSPNLTPGEQYF. CDR3 nucleotide sequence: TGTGCCAGCAGCCCAAACCTAACTCCGGGAGAGCAGTACTTC.

This clonotype turned up a few times. In DNA form, the CDR3 reads TGTGCCAGCAGCTTAGCGTTTGGCTACGAGCAGTACTTC. The encoded protein is CASSLAFGYEQYF. The chain is built from TRBV7-9 and TRBJ2-7; no reliable D call. This CDR3 is built from 13 residues. With 0 bases removed from V and 3 bases from J, the gap between germline ends came to 6 bases. Germline loops: CDR1 SEHNR, CDR2 FQNEAQ (reference sequence).

This clonotype has at least ten counts. A read error may produce the germline difference seen at one junction end. The rearrangement joins TRBV5-1 to TRBJ2-6; D unclear. CDR3 length equals 13 residues. CDR1 and CDR2 (germline): SGHRS, YFSETQ. CDR3 DNA sequence: TGTGCCAGCAGCTTAATCGGGGCCAACGTCCTGACTTTC. As protein: CASSLIGANVLTF.

In this sample, this clonotype turned up a few times. The chain links TRBV12-3 or TRBV12-4 to TRBJ2-5; tentatively, D is TRBD1 (5 bases). The CDR3 spans 14 residues. V lost 7 bases, J lost 1 base, and 13 bases lay in between. CDR3 bases: TGTGCCAGCACCTTAGGGGCGCCCCAAGAGACCCAGTACTTC. Translated: CASTLGAPQETQYF.

The sample holds many counts of this clonotype. CDR3 bases: TGTGCCAGCAGTTCCCTAAGTACAGGGCAATCCTACGAGCAGTACTTC. As protein: CASSSLSTGQSYEQYF. V is TRBV28 and J is TRBJ2-7; a possible D gene is TRBD1 (6 bases). This CDR3 is built from 16 residues. V was cut by 4 bases and J by 1 base, with 17 bases left in between. Germline assignment: CDR1 MDHEN and CDR2 SYDVKM.

In regard to this clonotype: Since a much larger clone is just one base distant, this may be a read error. The chain recombines TRBV6-4 with TRBJ2-1; 14 positions agree with TRBD2. Germline V CDR1 and CDR2: MRHNA, SNTAGT. The trim removed 3 bases at V and 5 bases at J, leaving 0 bases unmatched. The CDR3 covers 15 residues. CDR3 sequence: CASSEGLAGDNEQFF. In nucleotides, the CDR3 is TGTGCCAGCAGTGAGGGACTAGCGGGAGACAATGAGCAGTTCTTC.

This clonotype was seen ten or more times. V is TRBV9 and J is TRBJ2-7; D is unresolved. Trimming pared 0 bases from V and 2 bases from J, leaving 9 bases between. The germline V gene has CDR1 SGDLS and CDR2 YYNGEE. The CDR3 consists of 14 residues. CDR3 DNA: TGTGCCAGCAGCGTAGACGGCCCCCCCTACGAGCAGTACTTC. Amino acids: CASSVDGPPYEQYF.

As concerns this clonotype: A junction boundary mismatches the germline segment, possibly from a read error. J is TRBJ2-3 and V is TRBV6-5; D unresolved. This CDR3 region has 18 residues. The germline CDR1 and CDR2 sequences are MNHEY and SVGAGI. The CDR3 DNA follows: TGTGCCTGCAGTTACTCAGGTTTGGGGAAAGGGCCCCAAGATACGCAGTATTTT. Translating gives CACSYSGLGKGPQDTQYF.